The text below deals with one TCR beta chain. This entry comes from a study of resident and recirculating memory T cells in vitiligo. Study overall: Genomic DNA was extracted from whole homogenized samples, with no cell sorting.

Only in-frame clones appear in the TCRdb table, and some are missing; sequencing was by immunoSEQ multiplex PCR. In the table there are roughly 80,000 clones, approximately 90% of which are singletons. Trimming at V came to 4 bases and at J to 3 bases, leaving 4 bases not matched to a gene. There are 15 residues in the CDR3. Per germline, CDR1 LNHNV and CDR2 YYDKDF (reference sequence). Stable vitiligo meant no lesion change over the previous 6 months. Confetti depigmentation, marking active vitiligo, was absent in these patients. No vitiligo treatment was given during the prior three months. The sequence was collected from a male donor with vitiligo. V is TRBV15 and J is TRBJ2-1, with TRBD2 identical over 9 bases. The sample comprised blood. CDR3 in amino acids: CATSNSGSFYNEQFF. CDR3 in DNA: TGTGCCACCAGCAATAGCGGGAGTTTCTACAATGAGCAGTTCTTC.